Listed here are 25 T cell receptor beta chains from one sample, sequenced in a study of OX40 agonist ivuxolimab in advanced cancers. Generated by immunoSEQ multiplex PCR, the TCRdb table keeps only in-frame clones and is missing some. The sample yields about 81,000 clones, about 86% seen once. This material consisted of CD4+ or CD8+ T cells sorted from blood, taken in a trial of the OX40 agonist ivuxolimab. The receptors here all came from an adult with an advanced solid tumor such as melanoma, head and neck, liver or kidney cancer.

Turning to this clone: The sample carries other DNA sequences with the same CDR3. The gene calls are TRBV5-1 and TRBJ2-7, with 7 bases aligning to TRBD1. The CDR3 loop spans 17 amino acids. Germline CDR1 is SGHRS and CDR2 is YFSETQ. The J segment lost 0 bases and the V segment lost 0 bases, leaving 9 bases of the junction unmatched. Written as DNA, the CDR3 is TGCGCCAGCAGCTTGGAAAAGGACAGGCTGAGCTCCTACGAGCAGTACTTC. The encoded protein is CASSLEKDRLSSYEQYF. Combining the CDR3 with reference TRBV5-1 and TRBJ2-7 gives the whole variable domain KAGVTQTPRYLIKTRGQQVTLSCSPISGHRSVSWYQQTPGQGLQFLFEYFSETQRNKGNFPGRFSGRQFSNSRSEMNVSTLELGDSALYLCASSLEKDRLSSYEQYFGPGTRLTVT.

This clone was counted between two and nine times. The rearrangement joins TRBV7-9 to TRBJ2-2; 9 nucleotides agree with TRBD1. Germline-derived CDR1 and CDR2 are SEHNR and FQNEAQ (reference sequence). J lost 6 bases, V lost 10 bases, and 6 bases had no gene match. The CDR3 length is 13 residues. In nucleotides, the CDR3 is TGTGCCACACAGGGGGCAAGGGCCGGGGAGCTGTTTTTT. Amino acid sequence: CATQGARAGELFF.

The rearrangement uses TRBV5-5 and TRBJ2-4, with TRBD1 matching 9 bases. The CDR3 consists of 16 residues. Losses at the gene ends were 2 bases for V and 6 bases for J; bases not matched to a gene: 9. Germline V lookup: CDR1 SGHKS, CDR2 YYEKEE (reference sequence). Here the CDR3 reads CASSLLPGQGLNIQYF. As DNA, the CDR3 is TGTGCCAGCAGCTTACTACCGGGACAGGGTTTAAACATTCAGTACTTC.

CDR3 DNA sequence: TGTGCCAGCAGCGCGGGACTACTAGACAATGAGCAGTTCTTC. It yields the protein CASSAGLLDNEQFF. The chain has TRBV9 and TRBJ2-1; 7 bases map to TRBD2. The CDR3 length is 14 residues. The germline V gene encodes CDR1 SGDLS and CDR2 YYNGEE. After removal of 3 bases from V and 5 bases from J, the junction contained 5 bases not matched to a gene.

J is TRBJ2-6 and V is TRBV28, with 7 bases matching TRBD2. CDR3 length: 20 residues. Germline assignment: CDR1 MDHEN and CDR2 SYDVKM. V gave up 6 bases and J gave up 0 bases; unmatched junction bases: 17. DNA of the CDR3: TGTGCCAGCAGGCTCACCTTGGGGGGGGACGGAGACTCTGGGGCCAACGTCCTGACTTTC. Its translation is CASRLTLGGDGDSGANVLTF. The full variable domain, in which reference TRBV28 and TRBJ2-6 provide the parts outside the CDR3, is DVKVTQSSRYLVKRTGEKVFLECVQDMDHENMFWYRQDPGLGLRLIYFSYDVKMKEKGDIPEGYSVSREKKERFSLILESASTNQTSMYLCASRLTLGGDGDSGANVLTFGAGSRLTVL.

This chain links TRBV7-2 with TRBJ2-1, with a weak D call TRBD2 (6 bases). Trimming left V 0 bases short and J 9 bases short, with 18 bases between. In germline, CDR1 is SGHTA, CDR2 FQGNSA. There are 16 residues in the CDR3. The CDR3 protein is CASSLALRGILSEQFF. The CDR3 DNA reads TGTGCCAGCAGCTTAGCGCTGCGGGGTATTCTTTCTGAGCAGTTCTTC.

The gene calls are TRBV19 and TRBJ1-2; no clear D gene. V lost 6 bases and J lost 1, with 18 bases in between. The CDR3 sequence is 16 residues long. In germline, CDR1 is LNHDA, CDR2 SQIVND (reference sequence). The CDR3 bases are TGTGCCAGTAGGGCGGGCAGCCCCCCTTTTAACTATGGCTACACCTTC. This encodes CASRAGSPPFNYGYTF.

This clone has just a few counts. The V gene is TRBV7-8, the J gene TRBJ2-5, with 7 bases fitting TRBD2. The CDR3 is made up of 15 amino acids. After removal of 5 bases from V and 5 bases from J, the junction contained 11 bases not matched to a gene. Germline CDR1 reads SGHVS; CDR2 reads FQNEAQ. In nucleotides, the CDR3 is TGTGCCAGCAGCCCAGGACTAGGGGACGTTGAGACCCAGTACTTC. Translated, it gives CASSPGLGDVETQYF.

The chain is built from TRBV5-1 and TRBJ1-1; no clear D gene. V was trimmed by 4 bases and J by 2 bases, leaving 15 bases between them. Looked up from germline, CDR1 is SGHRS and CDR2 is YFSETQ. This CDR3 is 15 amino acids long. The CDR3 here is CASSRSTDLNTEAFF. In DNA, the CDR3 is TGCGCCAGCAGCCGATCTACGGACCTTAACACTGAAGCTTTCTTT.

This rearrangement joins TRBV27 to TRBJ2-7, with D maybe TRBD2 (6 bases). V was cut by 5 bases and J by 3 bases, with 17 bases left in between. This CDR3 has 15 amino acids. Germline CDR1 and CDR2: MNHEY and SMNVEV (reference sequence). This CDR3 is CASSPGTGAGYEQYF. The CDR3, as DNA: TGTGCCAGCAGTCCGGGGACTGGGGCCGGCTACGAGCAGTACTTC.

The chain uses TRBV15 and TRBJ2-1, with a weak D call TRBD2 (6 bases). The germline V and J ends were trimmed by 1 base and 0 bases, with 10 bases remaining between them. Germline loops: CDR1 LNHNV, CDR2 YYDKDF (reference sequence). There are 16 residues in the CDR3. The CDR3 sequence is CATSRAGRSSYNEQFF. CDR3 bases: TGTGCCACCAGCAGAGCTGGGAGGAGCTCCTACAATGAGCAGTTCTTC.

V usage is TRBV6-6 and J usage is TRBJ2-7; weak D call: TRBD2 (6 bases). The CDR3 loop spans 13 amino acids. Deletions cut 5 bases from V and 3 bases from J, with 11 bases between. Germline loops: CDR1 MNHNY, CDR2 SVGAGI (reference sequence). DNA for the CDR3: TGTGCCAGCAGTCCGGGACTTAACTACGAGCAGTACTTC. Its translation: CASSPGLNYEQYF.

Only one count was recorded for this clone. CDR3 in DNA: TGTGCCTGGAGTGTACCGGGGACCCTAAATGAAAAACTGTTTTTT. Translated: CAWSVPGTLNEKLFF. The gene calls are TRBV30 and TRBJ1-4; maybe TRBD1 (5 bases). V was clipped by 0 bases and J by 5 bases, with 13 bases between them. The CDR3 totals 15 residues. Germline CDR1 is GTSNPN and CDR2 is SVGIG (reference sequence).

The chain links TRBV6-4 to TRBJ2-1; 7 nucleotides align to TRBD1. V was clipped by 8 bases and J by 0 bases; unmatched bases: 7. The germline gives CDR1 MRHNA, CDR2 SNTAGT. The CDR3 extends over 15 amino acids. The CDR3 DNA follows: TGTGCCAGCTCATTATCAGGGGGCTCCTACAATGAGCAGTTCTTC. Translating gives CASSLSGGSYNEQFF.

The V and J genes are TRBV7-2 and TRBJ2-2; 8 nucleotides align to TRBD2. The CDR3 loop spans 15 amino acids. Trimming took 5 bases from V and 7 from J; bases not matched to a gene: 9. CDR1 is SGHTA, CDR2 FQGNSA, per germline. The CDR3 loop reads CASSPPGTRSGELFF. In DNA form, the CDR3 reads TGTGCCAGCAGCCCACCAGGGACTAGAAGCGGGGAGCTGTTTTTT.

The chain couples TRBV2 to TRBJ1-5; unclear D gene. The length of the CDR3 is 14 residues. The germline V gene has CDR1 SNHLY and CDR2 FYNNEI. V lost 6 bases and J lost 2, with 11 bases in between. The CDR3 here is CASRLGEGNQPQHF. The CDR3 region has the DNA TGTGCCAGCAGACTGGGTGAAGGCAATCAGCCCCAGCATTTT.

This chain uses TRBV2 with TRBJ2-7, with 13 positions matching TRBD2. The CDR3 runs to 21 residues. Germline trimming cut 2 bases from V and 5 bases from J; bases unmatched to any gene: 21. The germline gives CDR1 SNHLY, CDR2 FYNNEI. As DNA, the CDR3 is TGTGCCAGCAGTGAAAGGCGGCGATGGACTAGCGGGAGTAGTGTGTTGGACGAGCAGTACTTC. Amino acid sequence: CASSERRRWTSGSSVLDEQYF.

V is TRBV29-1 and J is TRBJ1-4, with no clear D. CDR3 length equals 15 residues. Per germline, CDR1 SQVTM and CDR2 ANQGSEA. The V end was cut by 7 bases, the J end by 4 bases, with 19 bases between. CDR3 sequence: CSAAPTGSSNEKLFF. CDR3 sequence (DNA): TGCAGCGCTGCTCCGACTGGGAGTAGTAATGAAAAACTGTTTTTT.

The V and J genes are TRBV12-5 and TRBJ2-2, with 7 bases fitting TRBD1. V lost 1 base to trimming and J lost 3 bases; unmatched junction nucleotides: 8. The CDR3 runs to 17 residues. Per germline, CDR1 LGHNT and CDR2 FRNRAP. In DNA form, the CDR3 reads TGTGCTAGTGGTTTGGCCGGGACAGCTAAGCACACCGGGGAGCTGTTTTTT. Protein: CASGLAGTAKHTGELFF.

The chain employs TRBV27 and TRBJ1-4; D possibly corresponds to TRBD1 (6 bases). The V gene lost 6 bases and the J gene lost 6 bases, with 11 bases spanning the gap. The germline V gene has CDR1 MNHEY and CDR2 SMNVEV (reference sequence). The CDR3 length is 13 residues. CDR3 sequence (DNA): TGTGCCAGCAGAAGGGGGGGCGATGAAAAACTGTTTTTT. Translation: CASRRGGDEKLFF.

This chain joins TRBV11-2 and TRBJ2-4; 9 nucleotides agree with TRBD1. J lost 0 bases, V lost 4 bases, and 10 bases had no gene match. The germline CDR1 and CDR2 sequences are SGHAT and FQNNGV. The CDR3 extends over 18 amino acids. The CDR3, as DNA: TGTGCCAGCAGCTCAGGACAGGGGCCGCTGGGAGCCAAAAACATTCAGTACTTC. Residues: CASSSGQGPLGAKNIQYF.

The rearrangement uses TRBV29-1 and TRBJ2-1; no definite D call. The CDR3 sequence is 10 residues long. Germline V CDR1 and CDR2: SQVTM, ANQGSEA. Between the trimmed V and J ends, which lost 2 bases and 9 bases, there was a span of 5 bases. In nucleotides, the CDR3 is TGCAGCGTTGAATCCTTTGAGCAGTTCTTC. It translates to CSVESFEQFF.

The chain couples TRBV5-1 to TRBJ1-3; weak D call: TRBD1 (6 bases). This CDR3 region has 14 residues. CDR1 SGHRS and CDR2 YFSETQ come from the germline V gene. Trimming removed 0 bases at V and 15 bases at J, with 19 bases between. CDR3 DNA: TGCGCCAGCAGCTTGGCGCAGGGGCCAAAAGAGGGATATTTT. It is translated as CASSLAQGPKEGYF.

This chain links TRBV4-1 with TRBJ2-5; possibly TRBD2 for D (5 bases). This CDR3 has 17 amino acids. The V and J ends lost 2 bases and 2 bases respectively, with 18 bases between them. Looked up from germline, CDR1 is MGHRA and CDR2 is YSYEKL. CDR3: CASSQRGLGTAQETQYF. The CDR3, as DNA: TGCGCCAGCAGCCAACGGGGTCTGGGTACTGCGCAAGAGACCCAGTACTTC.

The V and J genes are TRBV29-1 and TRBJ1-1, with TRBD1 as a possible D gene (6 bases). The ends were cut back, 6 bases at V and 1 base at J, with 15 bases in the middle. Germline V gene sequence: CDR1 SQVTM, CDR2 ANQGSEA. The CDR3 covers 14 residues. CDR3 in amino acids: CSVRKDSSNTEAFF. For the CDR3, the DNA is TGCAGCGTCCGAAAGGACAGCTCGAACACTGAAGCTTTCTTT.